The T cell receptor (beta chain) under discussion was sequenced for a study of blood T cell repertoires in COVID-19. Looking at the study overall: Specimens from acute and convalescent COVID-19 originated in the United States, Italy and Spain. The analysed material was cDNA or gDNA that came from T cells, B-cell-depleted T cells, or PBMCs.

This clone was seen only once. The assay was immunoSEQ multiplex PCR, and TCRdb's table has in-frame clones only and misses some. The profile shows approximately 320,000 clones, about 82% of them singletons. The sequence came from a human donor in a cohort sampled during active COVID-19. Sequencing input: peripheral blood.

The DNA of the CDR3 is TGTGCCAGCAGTCGCGGTCATGGGGGGGCAAGGAGCAATCAGCCCCAGCATTTT. Translated, it gives CASSRGHGGARSNQPQHF. The chain carries TRBV5-6 and TRBJ1-5, with a weak D call TRBD1 (6 bases). V was trimmed by 5 bases and J by 1 base, leaving 22 bases between them. From germline, CDR1 is SGHDT and CDR2 YYEEEE. This CDR3 contains 18 residues.